The rows below give T cell receptor beta chains drawn from one sample of a study of Ad26.COV2.S vaccination and SARS-CoV-2 variants. Libraries were prepared by immunoSEQ multiplex PCR; TCRdb keeps only in-frame clonotypes and omits some of them. The sample holds some 420,000 clones, over 75% seen once. Sequencing was performed on peripheral blood, taken in a trial of Ad26.COV2.S vaccine versus placebo. Receptors originate from a person between 18 and 60 years old who received the Ad26.COV2.S COVID-19 vaccine or a placebo. Both conserved end residues are trimmed from each CDR3.

V,CDR3
TRBV5-1,ASSLVIGTEETQY
TRBV18,ASSLEAGLSNQPQH
TRBV5-1,ASSLAPGNGEQY
TRBV5-1,ASSLNPASGPQY
TRBV7-2,ASSLGGRWKEGYGYT
TRBV19,ASSIEAGDQPQH
TRBV6-5,ASSRTTGGTEAF
TRBV2,ASSEALPGMGQETQY
TRBV5-4,ASSFKGRADYEQY
TRBV6-6,ASSGGGGNTIY
TRBV19,ASRNRGGREKLF
TRBV29-1,SVEGASNYGYT
TRBV28,ASSLVPGQGSYEQY
TRBV19,ASSWLGDGPYEQY
TRBV7-2,ASSFSGGYTGELF
TRBV3-1/TRBV3-2,ASSQDEGTDTQY
TRBV27,ASSPSRGAYEQY
TRBV30,AWSVGQSGANVLT
TRBV18,ASSPGRWLGYGYT
TRBV7-8,ASSFGRGQPQH
TRBV5-6,ASSLMGSTNEKLF
TRBV19,ASSRPTGGLSTDTQY
TRBV19,ASSTGLGRETQY
TRBV3-1/TRBV3-2,ASSPTGVVGTQY
TRBV6-5,ASSRGQVEDYGYT
TRBV10-1,ASRDDKGARAF
TRBV13,ASSLVEGGNYEQY
TRBV13,ASSLGRGPVYEQY
TRBV30,AWSDRTGSQEKLF
TRBV9,ASNRGGWYQETQY
TRBV11-2,ASSHPGGYSYEQY
TRBV18,ASSQGQAALGAEAF
TRBV6-2/TRBV6-3,ASSYSQWSEAF
TRBV7-9,ASSLAGLRGTQY
TRBV10-3,AISNQGADTQY
TRBV19,ASSIDRSRASNSGNTIY
TRBV6-5,ASSLAGGGPDTQY
TRBV19,ASSIVDSGVNEQF
TRBV20-1,SAGGDGELF